The 21 T cell receptor beta chains listed next were all sequenced from one sample in a study of blood T cell repertoires in COVID-19 (dated by TCRdb to the early 2020s). The receptor library was made with the immunoSEQ multiplex PCR assay. TCRdb retrieved this table from immuneACCESS and kept in-frame rearrangements only. Not all clones are present; in checked studies, unresolved V genes account for under half, and no reason is known for the remainder. The sample includes about 110,000 clones, with about 89% observed a single time. 4.5% of the sample lies in the top ten. The specimen was peripheral blood. The source is a man aged 35 to 55 with acute or convalescent COVID-19.

This chain uses TRBV7-9 with TRBJ1-2, with no clear D. The CDR3 sequence is 13 residues long. Trimming took 0 bases from V and 3 from J, leaving 5 bases between them. Per germline, CDR1 SEHNR and CDR2 FQNEAQ (reference sequence). CDR3 protein: CASSLAPDYGYTF. For the CDR3, the DNA is TGTGCCAGCAGCTTAGCGCCAGACTATGGCTACACCTTC.

The chain couples TRBV29-1 to TRBJ2-2, with D uncertain. Germline lookup yields CDR1 SQVTM and CDR2 ANQGSEA. The V and J ends lost 7 bases and 1 base respectively, with 10 bases between them. The CDR3 sequence is 13 residues long. For the CDR3, the DNA is TGCAGCGGAACAGTCGGGAACACCGGGGAGCTGTTTTTT. It is translated as CSGTVGNTGELFF.

This chain connects TRBV6-5 to TRBJ1-1; D might be TRBD1 (6 bases). Trimming stripped 6 bases from V and 1 base from J, with 9 bases between. Per the germline V gene, CDR1 is MNHEY and CDR2 is SVGAGI. The CDR3 is 13 residues long. This CDR3 reads CASRRGTNTEAFF. The CDR3 DNA follows: TGTGCCAGCAGGAGGGGGACGAACACTGAAGCTTTCTTT.

The chain is built from TRBV7-2 and TRBJ1-6; weak D call: TRBD1 (6 bases). Trimming took 6 bases from V and 4 from J, leaving 7 bases between them. Germline lookup yields CDR1 SGHTA and CDR2 FQGNSA. CDR3 length: 13 residues. The DNA of the CDR3 is TGTGCCAGCAGAACAGGGTATAATTCACCCCTCCACTTT. Amino acids: CASRTGYNSPLHF.

This clone has just one count. This chain uses TRBV19 with TRBJ1-4; 7 bases align to TRBD1. Looked up from germline, CDR1 is LNHDA and CDR2 is SQIVND (reference sequence). The V gene end was trimmed by 0 bases and the J gene end by 7 bases; junction bases not matched to a gene: 20. The CDR3 is made up of 20 amino acids. CDR3: CASSIEPPTGFAGYTEKLFF. DNA for the CDR3: TGTGCCAGTAGTATAGAGCCACCGACAGGGTTTGCGGGGTATACTGAAAAACTGTTTTTT.

This clone was detected only a few times. V usage is TRBV12-3 or TRBV12-4 and J usage is TRBJ2-7; 9 bases agree with TRBD1. Trimming at V came to 6 bases and at J to 4 bases, leaving 4 bases not matched to a gene. This CDR3 contains 13 residues. The DNA for the CDR3 is TGTGCCAGCAGACAGGGGGCGGGTTACGAGCAGTACTTC. Translating gives CASRQGAGYEQYF.

This clone showed up just a few times. The V and J genes are TRBV5-4 and TRBJ1-4, with TRBD1 matching 7 bases. There are 14 residues in the CDR3. The V segment lost 5 bases and the J segment 7 bases; nucleotides outside the gene matches: 8. Germline V gives CDR1 SGHNT, CDR2 YYREEE (reference sequence). CDR3 residues: CASRRGGVGEKLFF. In nucleotides, the CDR3 is TGTGCCAGCAGGAGAGGGGGCGTCGGTGAAAAACTGTTTTTT. Full variable domain (missing parts from reference TRBV5-4 and TRBJ1-4): ETGVTQSPTHLIKTRGQQVTLRCSSQSGHNTVSWYQQALGQGPQFIFQYYREEENGRGNFPPRFSGLQFPNYSSELNVNALELDDSALYLCASRRGGVGEKLFFGSGTQLSVL.

The chain uses TRBV19 and TRBJ2-7, with 9 bases identical to TRBD1. CDR1 and CDR2 (germline): LNHDA, SQIVND (reference sequence). The J segment lost 2 bases and the V segment lost 4 bases, leaving 9 bases of the junction unmatched. This CDR3 region has 16 residues. The CDR3 sequence is CASSNGQGKRAYEQYF. In DNA, the CDR3 is TGTGCCAGTAGTAACGGACAGGGGAAGAGGGCCTACGAGCAGTACTTC.

CDR3 sequence: CASSIDRRDRGDYGYTF. CDR3 DNA: TGTGCCAGTAGTATAGATCGCAGGGACAGGGGTGACTATGGCTACACCTTC. The rearrangement joins TRBV19 to TRBJ1-2; TRBD1 agrees at 10 bases. CDR1 is LNHDA and CDR2 is SQIVND in the germline V gene (reference sequence). V shed 0 bases, J shed 3 bases, and the junction held 7 bases outside the gene matches. The length of the CDR3 is 17 residues. The full variable domain, with the rest looked up from reference TRBV19 and TRBJ1-2, is DGGITQSPKYLFRKEGQNVTLSCEQNLNHDAMYWYRQDPGQGLRLIYYSQIVNDFQKGDIAEGYSVSREKKESFPLTVTSAQKNPTAFYLCASSIDRRDRGDYGYTFGSGTRLTVV.

This sequence joins TRBV5-6 and TRBJ1-4; 7 bases are shared with TRBD1. CDR1 and CDR2 from the germline V gene are SGHDT and YYEEEE. The CDR3 runs 14 residues. V dropped 2 bases and J dropped 5; count of bases not matched to a gene: 3. CDR3: CASSLRQGNEKLFF. The CDR3 bases are TGTGCCAGCAGCTTAAGACAGGGAAATGAAAAACTGTTTTTT.

V and J are TRBV6-6 and TRBJ2-3; TRBD1 matches at 7 bases. Trimming cost V 5 bases and J 2 bases; bases outside gene matches: 7. The germline V gene encodes CDR1 MNHNY and CDR2 SVGAGI (reference sequence). The CDR3 totals 15 residues. In DNA, the CDR3 is TGTGCCAGCAGTGTCCCGGGACAGCCCACAGATACGCAGTATTTT. Encoded protein: CASSVPGQPTDTQYF.

A word on this clone: A read error may be the cause here, since a much bigger clone is one base away. The chain is built from TRBV6-5 and TRBJ2-3; TRBD2 matches at 11 bases. V dropped 6 bases and J dropped 4; count of bases not matched to a gene: 0. CDR1 is MNHEY, CDR2 SVGAGI, per germline. This CDR3 is 13 amino acids long. The CDR3 protein is CASRLAGADTQYF. The CDR3 nucleotides are TGTGCCAGCAGACTAGCGGGAGCAGATACGCAGTATTTT.

The chain has TRBV11-3 and TRBJ2-5, with 8 positions matching TRBD2. The junction had 6 bases not matched to a gene; V was cut back by 5 bases and J by 1 base. Looked up from germline, CDR1 is SGHNT and CDR2 is YENEEA. CDR3 length: 15 amino acids. Here the CDR3 DNA reads TGTGCCAGCAGCGCCCAGCGGGGGACCCAAGAGACCCAGTACTTC. Translated, it gives CASSAQRGTQETQYF.

This clone was counted once. In DNA, the CDR3 is TGCGCCAGCAGCTTGGCCCCGCAGATAAACACTGAAGCTTTCTTT. Residues: CASSLAPQINTEAFF. The chain recombines TRBV5-1 with TRBJ1-1; D is uncertain. V lost 0 bases, J lost 2 bases, and 11 bases lay in between. Germline V lookup: CDR1 SGHRS, CDR2 YFSETQ. The CDR3 contains 15 residues.

This chain uses TRBV4-1 with TRBJ2-5, with TRBD2 identical over 7 bases. Germline V CDR1 and CDR2: MGHRA, YSYEKL. With V trimmed by 1 base and J by 4 bases, 12 bases remained unmatched. The CDR3 has 17 amino acids. The CDR3 loop reads CASSQGGGLGNSETQYF. The CDR3 region has the DNA TGCGCCAGCAGCCAAGGGGGAGGGCTAGGAAACTCAGAGACCCAGTACTTC.

This clone was found a few times. The chain couples TRBV28 to TRBJ2-5; TRBD2 might be the D (6 bases). The CDR3 has 15 residues. V lost 8 bases and J lost 3, with 19 bases in between. The V gene's germline CDR1 is MDHEN and CDR2 SYDVKM. CDR3 coding DNA: TGTGCCAGCTGTCGGGTATATAGCGGTAAAGAGACCCAGTACTTC. Amino acid sequence: CASCRVYSGKETQYF.

This chain uses TRBV6-6 with TRBJ2-3, with D possibly TRBD1 on 5 matching bases. The V end lost 6 bases, the J end lost 4 bases, and 20 bases lay between the germline ends. From germline, CDR1 is MNHNY and CDR2 SVGAGI (reference sequence). The CDR3 loop spans 16 amino acids. CDR3 loop: CASRTGGHSDSDTQYF. CDR3 sequence (DNA): TGTGCCAGCAGGACGGGCGGACATTCGGATTCAGATACGCAGTATTTT.

The chain combines TRBV6-6 with TRBJ1-5; TRBD1 agrees at 7 bases. This CDR3 contains 15 residues. CDR1 and CDR2 from the germline V gene are MNHNY and SVGAGI (reference sequence). J gave up 6 bases and V 0 bases, and 5 bases lay outside the gene matches. The CDR3 DNA reads TGTGCCAGCAGTTACTCGTCCAGGGGGAGTCAGCCCCAGCATTTT. This sequence encodes CASSYSSRGSQPQHF.

The rearrangement links TRBV15 to TRBJ1-5; 9 nucleotides match TRBD1. The CDR3 has 18 amino acids. With V trimmed by 2 bases and J by 7 bases, 15 bases remained unmatched. Germline V gives CDR1 LNHNV, CDR2 YYDKDF (reference sequence). CDR3 coding DNA: TGTGCCACCAGCAGATCCCAGTTATCGGGGACAGGGCGACAGCCCCAGCATTTT. Residues: CATSRSQLSGTGRQPQHF. The whole variable domain, remainder taken from reference TRBV15 and TRBJ1-5, is DAMVIQNPRYQVTQFGKPVTLSCSQTLNHNVMYWYQQKSSQAPKLLFHYYDKDFNNEADTPDNFQSRRPNTSFCFLDIRSPGLGDTAMYLCATSRSQLSGTGRQPQHFGDGTRLSIL.

The chain couples TRBV6-5 to TRBJ2-7; D gene unclear. The CDR3 contains 15 residues. Germline-derived CDR1 and CDR2 are MNHEY and SVGAGI. Trimming took off 5 bases at V and 2 bases at J, with 16 bases between the two ends. Written as DNA, the CDR3 is TGTGCCAGCAGTACCGACCAAGACTCCACCTACGAGCAGTACTTC. Translation: CASSTDQDSTYEQYF.

This clone was detected once. This chain connects TRBV29-1 to TRBJ2-3, with TRBD1 as a possible D gene (6 bases). CDR1 and CDR2 from the germline V gene are SQVTM and ANQGSEA. There are 13 residues in the CDR3. The V gene lost 7 bases and the J gene lost 2 bases, with 13 bases spanning the gap. Here the CDR3 DNA reads TGCAGCGCAAGACAGGAAAACACAGATACGCAGTATTTT. This codes for CSARQENTDTQYF.